Each of the 24 T cell receptor beta chains below was sequenced from the same sample in a study of cytomegalovirus exposure and HLA in healthy donors. Researchers ran the PCR with 60 Vbeta and 13 Jbeta primers. Assay: immunoSEQ multiplex PCR; the TCRdb copy retains only in-frame clones and omits some. The sample is made up of approximately 80,000 clones, and the top ten hold 3.5% to 4% of it. Sequenced material: PBMCs. Every receptor here comes from a man aged 18 to 30 in good health and CMV-seropositive.

The V call is TRBV30, the J call TRBJ1-1; D not certain. The CDR3 runs 13 residues. Trimming shortened V by 4 bases and J by 1 base, and 10 bases separated the two germline ends. CDR1 is GTSNPN, CDR2 SVGIG, per germline (reference sequence). In nucleotides, the CDR3 is TGTGCCTGGACCCTCCAGGCGAACACTGAAGCTTTCTTT. It translates to CAWTLQANTEAFF.

The rearrangement links TRBV19 to TRBJ2-7, with TRBD1 matching over 9 bases. Unmatched junction bases numbered 10, after V lost 8 bases and J lost 5 bases. CDR3 length: 14 amino acids. The germline gives CDR1 LNHDA, CDR2 SQIVND (reference sequence). The chain's CDR3 is CASARGTGFDEQYF. For the CDR3, the DNA is TGTGCCAGTGCTCGGGGGACAGGGTTCGACGAGCAGTACTTC.

This chain connects TRBV27 to TRBJ1-2; tentatively, D is TRBD1 (6 bases). V lost 4 bases and J 5 bases, leaving 17 bases between the germline ends. The germline gives CDR1 MNHEY, CDR2 SMNVEV (reference sequence). The CDR3 spans 15 residues. Written as DNA, the CDR3 is TGTGCCAGCAGTTCCGTCATGGACAGAGAGTATGGCTACACCTTC. This translates into CASSSVMDREYGYTF.

The chain is built from TRBV15 and TRBJ1-5; unclear D gene. Germline lookup yields CDR1 LNHNV and CDR2 YYDKDF (reference sequence). Trimming left V 1 base short and J 7 bases short, with 8 bases between. The CDR3 totals 13 residues. The CDR3 DNA reads as TGTGCCACCAGCAGAGGAGTGGGCCAGCCCCAGCATTTT. Protein: CATSRGVGQPQHF.

The chain links TRBV19 to TRBJ1-2; D possibly corresponds to TRBD1 (5 bases). This CDR3 contains 12 residues. Germline V gene lookup returns CDR1 LNHDA and CDR2 SQIVND (reference sequence). Trimming took 5 bases from V and 13 from J, leaving 17 bases between them. The CDR3 loop reads CASSGGLRHLTF. CDR3 DNA sequence: TGTGCCAGTAGTGGGGGACTCCGGCACCTCACCTTC.

The chain joins TRBV7-2 to TRBJ1-1; 8 nucleotides line up with TRBD1. Germline loops: CDR1 SGHTA, CDR2 FQGNSA. This CDR3 has 16 amino acids. Trimming removed 4 bases from V and 0 bases from J; junction bases left unmatched: 7. The DNA for the CDR3 is TGTGCCAGCAGCTCCGGAGGGACAGGCGTGAACACTGAAGCTTTCTTT. Translated: CASSSGGTGVNTEAFF.

V usage is TRBV4-1 and J usage is TRBJ1-6, with D maybe TRBD1 (6 bases). The length of the CDR3 is 15 residues. Trimming stripped 3 bases from V and 9 bases from J, with 15 bases between. Germline CDR1 is MGHRA and CDR2 is YSYEKL. The CDR3 DNA follows: TGCGCCAGCAGCCATTCCGGGTGGGGGCGTTCACCCCTCCACTTT. Protein: CASSHSGWGRSPLHF.

The chain uses TRBV6-5 and TRBJ1-1; 7 bases are a match to TRBD1. Germline-derived CDR1 and CDR2 are MNHEY and SVGAGI. The junction had 6 bases not matched to a gene; V was cut back by 2 bases and J by 0 bases. The CDR3 is 16 residues long. CDR3 sequence: CASSYRFGTVNTEAFF. CDR3 bases: TGTGCCAGCAGTTACAGGTTCGGGACAGTGAACACTGAAGCTTTCTTT.

The gene calls are TRBV18 and TRBJ2-6; 10 bases map to TRBD1. This CDR3 is built from 18 residues. CDR1 and CDR2 (germline): KGHSH, LQKENI. V gave up 4 bases and J gave up 4 bases; unmatched junction bases: 10. CDR3 amino acids: CASSLRGQGFAGANVLTF. The CDR3 DNA reads TGTGCCAGCTCACTAAGGGGACAGGGGTTCGCCGGGGCCAACGTCCTGACTTTC.

V usage is TRBV18 and J usage is TRBJ1-2; TRBD1 is a possible D gene (5 bases). Germline V gene lookup returns CDR1 KGHSH and CDR2 LQKENI. There are 18 residues in the CDR3. Between the trimmed V and J ends, which lost 5 bases and 3 bases, there was a span of 25 bases. The CDR3 loop reads CASSDAGQDPYRDYGYTF. CDR3 coding DNA: TGTGCCAGCTCAGACGCAGGGCAGGATCCCTATAGGGACTATGGCTACACCTTC.

The V and J genes are TRBV28 and TRBJ2-7; a weak D match, TRBD2 (7 bases). The CDR3 is made up of 15 amino acids. In germline, CDR1 is MDHEN, CDR2 SYDVKM. The ends were cut back, 6 bases at V and 2 bases at J, with 17 bases in the middle. The CDR3 nucleotides read TGTGCCAGCAGCTTCCGGGGGGCACTACCCTACGAGCAGTACTTC. Residues: CASSFRGALPYEQYF.

The chain carries TRBV4-1 and TRBJ1-3; D gene uncertain. Trimming left V 1 base short and J 4 bases short, with 8 bases between. The CDR3 consists of 14 residues. CDR1 MGHRA and CDR2 YSYEKL come from the germline V gene. CDR3 sequence reads: CASSQGLRGNTIYF. For the CDR3, the DNA is TGCGCCAGCAGCCAAGGTTTGAGAGGAAACACCATATATTTT.

This rearrangement joins TRBV19 to TRBJ1-5, with 8 bases aligning to TRBD1. The V gene's germline CDR1 is LNHDA and CDR2 SQIVND (reference sequence). The CDR3 has 13 residues. J gave up 5 bases and V 8 bases, and 5 bases lay outside the gene matches. For the CDR3, the DNA is TGTGCCAGTGAGACAGGGGAGGATCAGCCCCAGCATTTT. Amino acid sequence: CASETGEDQPQHF.

The genes are TRBV13 and TRBJ1-1; D possibly corresponds to TRBD1 (5 bases). Germline V gene lookup returns CDR1 PRHDT and CDR2 FYEKMQ (reference sequence). V lost 3 bases and J lost 4, with 12 bases in between. The CDR3 runs 14 residues. As DNA, the CDR3 is TGTGCCAGCAGCTTGTCGGGGGGGAGCACTGAAGCTTTCTTT. Its translation is CASSLSGGSTEAFF.

The chain recombines TRBV7-2 with TRBJ2-1; TRBD2 agrees at 7 bases. Germline V gene lookup returns CDR1 SGHTA and CDR2 FQGNSA. Trimming cost V 1 base and J 9 bases; bases outside gene matches: 3. This CDR3 region has 13 residues. CDR3 in amino acids: CASSLVGGSEQFF. CDR3 nucleotides: TGTGCCAGCAGCTTAGTGGGGGGGAGTGAGCAGTTCTTC. The variable domain in full, completed from reference TRBV7-2 and TRBJ2-1, reads GAGVSQSPSNKVTEKGKDVELRCDPISGHTALYWYRQSLGQGLEFLIYFQGNSAPDKSGLPSDRFSAERTGGSVSTLTIQRTQQEDSAVYLCASSLVGGSEQFFGPGTRLTVL.

This rearrangement joins TRBV28 to TRBJ2-7; 9 bases line up with TRBD1. V was clipped by 5 bases and J by 3 bases; unmatched bases: 5. Germline V gene sequence: CDR1 MDHEN, CDR2 SYDVKM. This CDR3 is 14 amino acids long. As DNA, the CDR3 is TGTGCCAGCAGTCAACAGACAGGGGGCTACGAGCAGTACTTC. Translated: CASSQQTGGYEQYF.

The rearrangement links TRBV4-1 to TRBJ2-3, with 7 bases that match TRBD2. V gave up 4 bases and J gave up 3 bases; unmatched junction bases: 16. CDR3 size: 18 residues. Per the germline V gene, CDR1 is MGHRA and CDR2 is YSYEKL. The CDR3 region is CASSPGLIKAGATDTQYF. The DNA for the CDR3 is TGCGCCAGCAGCCCGGGACTAATAAAGGCCGGGGCTACAGATACGCAGTATTTT.

The chain combines TRBV5-4 with TRBJ1-1, with 12 bases that match TRBD1. The germline V gene encodes CDR1 SGHNT and CDR2 YYREEE (reference sequence). The length of the CDR3 is 17 residues. J lost 4 bases, V lost 0 bases, and 7 bases had no gene match. CDR3 sequence: CASSLAGTGGFGTEAFF. The CDR3 DNA sequence: TGTGCCAGCAGCTTGGCCGGGACAGGGGGCTTTGGCACTGAAGCTTTCTTT.

The chain is built from TRBV2 and TRBJ2-1, with D possibly TRBD1 on 5 matching bases. V was trimmed by 8 bases and J by 7 bases, leaving 18 bases between them. CDR1 and CDR2 from the germline V gene are SNHLY and FYNNEI. CDR3 size: 14 residues. The CDR3 DNA reads TGTGCCAGCTCCATACCAAGGGGTGGGAATGAGCAGTTCTTC. It encodes CASSIPRGGNEQFF.

This chain uses TRBV21-1 with TRBJ2-7; the table gives TRBD1 as D, unverified against the DNA. TRBV21-1 is reported as a pseudogene. CDR3 length: 13 amino acids. Here the CDR3 DNA reads TGTGCCAGCGTGACAGGGCAGGTGGCCGAGCAGTACTTC. Translated, it gives CASVTGQVAEQYF.

The chain combines TRBV28 with TRBJ2-5; D unresolved. The end of the DNA is better explained by TRBJ2-7, so the J call may be wrong. Germline loops: CDR1 MDHEN, CDR2 SYDVKM. This CDR3 has 11 amino acids. DNA for the CDR3: TGTGCCAGCAGACGCAATTACGAGCAGTACTTC. Amino acids: CASRRNYEQYF.

The V and J genes are TRBV19 and TRBJ1-2; D gene ambiguous. V was shortened by 3 bases and J by 0 bases, with 5 bases between the two germline ends. Germline assignment: CDR1 LNHDA and CDR2 SQIVND (reference sequence). The CDR3 length is 13 residues. The CDR3 DNA reads TGTGCCAGTAGTATTAGAGCTAACTATGGCTACACCTTC. This translates into CASSIRANYGYTF.

This sequence joins TRBV28 and TRBJ1-2; the match to TRBD1 covers 7 bases. The CDR3 is 14 residues long. Germline V lookup: CDR1 MDHEN, CDR2 SYDVKM. V gave up 8 bases and J gave up 5 bases; unmatched junction bases: 11. The CDR3 region has the DNA TGTGCCAGCGGGACCAGGGGGAGGATATATGGCTACACCTTC. Its protein product is CASGTRGRIYGYTF.

The V and J genes are TRBV28 and TRBJ2-1; the D gene is possibly TRBD2 (7 bases). Between the trimmed V and J ends, which lost 7 bases and 4 bases, there was a span of 20 bases. The CDR3 covers 16 residues. Germline V gene lookup returns CDR1 MDHEN and CDR2 SYDVKM. CDR3 in DNA: TGTGCCAGCACCCGAGGGGGGGGCACCGTTTACAATGAGCAGTTCTTC. Translation: CASTRGGGTVYNEQFF. The whole variable domain, filled in from reference TRBV28 and TRBJ2-1, reads DVKVTQSSRYLVKRTGEKVFLECVQDMDHENMFWYRQDPGLGLRLIYFSYDVKMKEKGDIPEGYSVSREKKERFSLILESASTNQTSMYLCASTRGGGTVYNEQFFGPGTRLTVL.